This TCR beta chain was documented in a study of T cell responses to AZD1222 COVID-19 vaccine. Study as a whole: Analysis merged second doses at about 4 or about 12 weeks.

As regards this clone: No antigen is known for it.

Here immunoSEQ multiplex PCR was the method, and the copy in TCRdb shows in-frame clones only, minus some. The sample carries over 150,000 clones, 88% recorded once. V shed 1 base and J shed 0 bases, with 9 bases lying between them. This CDR3 has 15 residues. Germline CDR1 MNHEY, CDR2 SMNVEV (reference sequence). Regarding the study as a whole: Possibly, clonal diversity was underestimated; donors were largely white British and included more females. Two doses of AZD1222 preceded a rise in Spike-specific TCR breadth and depth.

The sample consisted of peripheral blood, taken on day 0 of AZD1222 vaccination. The chain is built from TRBV27 and TRBJ1-1; possibly TRBD1 for D (6 bases). The sequence was obtained from an adult in good health. As DNA, the CDR3 is TGTGCCAGCAGTTTATTTCCAGGGGTGAACACTGAAGCTTTCTTT. Encoded protein: CASSLFPGVNTEAFF.